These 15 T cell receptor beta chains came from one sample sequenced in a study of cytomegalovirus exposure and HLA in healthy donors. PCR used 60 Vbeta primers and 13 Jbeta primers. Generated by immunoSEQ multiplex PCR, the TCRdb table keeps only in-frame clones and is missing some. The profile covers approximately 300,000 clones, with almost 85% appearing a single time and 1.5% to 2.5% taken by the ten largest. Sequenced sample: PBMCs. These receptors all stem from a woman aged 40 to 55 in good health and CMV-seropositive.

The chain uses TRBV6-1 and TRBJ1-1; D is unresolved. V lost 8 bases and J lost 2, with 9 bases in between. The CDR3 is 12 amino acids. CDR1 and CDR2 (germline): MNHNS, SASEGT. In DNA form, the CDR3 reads TGTGCCAGCCTAATGCAAAACACTGAAGCTTTCTTT. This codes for CASLMQNTEAFF.

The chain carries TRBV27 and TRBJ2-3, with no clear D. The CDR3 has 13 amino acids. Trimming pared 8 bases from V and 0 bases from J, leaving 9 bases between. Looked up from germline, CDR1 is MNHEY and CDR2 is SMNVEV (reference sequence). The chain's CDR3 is CASGYGSTDTQYF. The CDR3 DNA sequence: TGTGCCAGCGGGTACGGGAGCACAGATACGCAGTATTTT.

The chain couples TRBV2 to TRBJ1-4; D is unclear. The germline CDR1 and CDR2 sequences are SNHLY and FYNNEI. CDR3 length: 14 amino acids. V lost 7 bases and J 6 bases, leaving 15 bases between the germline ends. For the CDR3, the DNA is TGTGCCAGCATCCTGAGGCTCGGGGATGAAAAACTGTTTTTT. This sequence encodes CASILRLGDEKLFF.

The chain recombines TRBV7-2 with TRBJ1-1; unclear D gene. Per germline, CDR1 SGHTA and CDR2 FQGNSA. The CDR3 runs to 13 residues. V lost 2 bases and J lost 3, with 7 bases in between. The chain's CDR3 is CASSLQRDTEAFF. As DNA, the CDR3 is TGTGCCAGCAGCTTACAGAGGGACACTGAAGCTTTCTTT.

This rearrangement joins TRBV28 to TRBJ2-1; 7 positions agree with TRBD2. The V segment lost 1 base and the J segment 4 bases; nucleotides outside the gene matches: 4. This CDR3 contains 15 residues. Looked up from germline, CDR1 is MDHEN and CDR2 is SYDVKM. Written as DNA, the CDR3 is TGTGCCAGCAGTTTATTGCTAGCGGCGTACAATGAGCAGTTCTTC. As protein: CASSLLLAAYNEQFF.

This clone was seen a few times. The CDR3 is CASSIRSGTTGELFF. DNA for the CDR3: TGTGCCAGTAGTATCAGATCGGGTACCACCGGGGAGCTGTTTTTT. The chain joins TRBV19 to TRBJ2-2; no reliable D call. V lost 3 bases and J 4 bases, leaving 12 bases between the germline ends. The germline V gene encodes CDR1 LNHDA and CDR2 SQIVND (reference sequence). There are 15 residues in the CDR3.

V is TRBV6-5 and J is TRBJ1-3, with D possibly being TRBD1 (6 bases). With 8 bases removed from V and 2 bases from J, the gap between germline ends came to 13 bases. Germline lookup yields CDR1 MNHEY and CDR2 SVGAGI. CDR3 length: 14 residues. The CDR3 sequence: CASQTQGPGNTIYF. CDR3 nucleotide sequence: TGTGCCAGCCAGACACAGGGCCCTGGAAACACCATATATTTT.

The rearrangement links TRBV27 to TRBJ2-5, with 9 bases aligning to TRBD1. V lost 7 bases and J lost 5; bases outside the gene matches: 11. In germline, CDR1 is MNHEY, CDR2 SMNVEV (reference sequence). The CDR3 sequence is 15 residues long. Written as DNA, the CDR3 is TGTGCCAGCATCGACAGGGGGGCCCCCAGGGAGACCCAGTACTTC. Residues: CASIDRGAPRETQYF.

CDR3 DNA: TGCGCCAGCAGCTTGAAGGCAGACTTACACTATGGCTACACCTTC. The encoded protein is CASSLKADLHYGYTF. This chain links TRBV5-1 with TRBJ1-2; no definite D call. The CDR3 consists of 15 residues. V lost 1 base and J 3 bases, leaving 13 bases between the germline ends. The germline V gene has CDR1 SGHRS and CDR2 YFSETQ.

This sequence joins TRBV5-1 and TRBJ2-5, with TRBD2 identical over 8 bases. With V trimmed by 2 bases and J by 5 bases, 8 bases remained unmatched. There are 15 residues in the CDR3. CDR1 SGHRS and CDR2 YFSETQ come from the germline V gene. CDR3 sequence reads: CASSLPAGVGETQYF. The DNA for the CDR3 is TGCGCCAGCAGCTTACCAGCGGGAGTAGGGGAGACCCAGTACTTC.

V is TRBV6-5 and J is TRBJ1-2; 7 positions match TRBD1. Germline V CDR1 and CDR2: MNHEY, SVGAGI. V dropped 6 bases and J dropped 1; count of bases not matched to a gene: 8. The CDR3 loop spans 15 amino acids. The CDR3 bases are TGTGCCAGCAGCCCCAGGACAGGCTTTAACTATGGCTACACCTTC. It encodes CASSPRTGFNYGYTF.

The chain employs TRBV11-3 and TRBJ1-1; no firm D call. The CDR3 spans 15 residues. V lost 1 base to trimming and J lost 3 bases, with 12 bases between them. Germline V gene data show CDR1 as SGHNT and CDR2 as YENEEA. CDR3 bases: TGTGCCAGCAGCTTAGTGTCGGTTGGAGACACTGAAGCTTTCTTT. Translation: CASSLVSVGDTEAFF.

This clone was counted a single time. DNA for the CDR3: TGTGCCAGCAGTTACTCGGGGGGGATTTCAACCTACGAGCAGTACTTC. This encodes CASSYSGGISTYEQYF. J is TRBJ2-7 and V is TRBV6-6, with 7 positions matching TRBD2. CDR3 length: 16 residues. Germline-derived CDR1 and CDR2 are MNHNY and SVGAGI (reference sequence). V dropped 0 bases and J dropped 2; count of bases not matched to a gene: 7.

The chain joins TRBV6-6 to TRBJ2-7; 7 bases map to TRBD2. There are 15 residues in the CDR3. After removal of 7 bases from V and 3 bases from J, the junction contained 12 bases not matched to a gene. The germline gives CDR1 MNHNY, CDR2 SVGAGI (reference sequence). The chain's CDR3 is CASKGGSSRNYEQYF. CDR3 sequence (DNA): TGTGCCAGCAAGGGCGGGAGCTCAAGGAACTACGAGCAGTACTTC.

The DNA of the CDR3 is TGCGCCAGCAGCTTGGGAGTCGGGACAGCCAACACCGGGGAGCTGTTTTTT. It encodes CASSLGVGTANTGELFF. The rearrangement links TRBV5-1 to TRBJ2-2; 7 bases match TRBD1. Germline V gives CDR1 SGHRS, CDR2 YFSETQ. The CDR3 runs to 17 residues. V lost 0 bases and J lost 2; bases outside the gene matches: 7.